The T cell receptor (beta chain) under discussion was sequenced for a study of cytomegalovirus exposure and HLA in healthy donors. Study results and limitations: The study flagged fewer than 200 TCR beta chains as cytomegalovirus-associated. A later analysis, which compared TCR beta chains of equal frequency, found the HLA-associated ones more clonally expanded. It was reported in a later analysis that an Asian-associated ancestry cluster showed fewer N-insertions than the 666-donor mean.

This CDR3 has 17 residues. CDR1 and CDR2 from the germline V gene are MDHEN and SYDVKM. Unmatched junction bases numbered 7, after V lost 3 bases and J lost 1 base. With respect to this clone: Its antigen is unidentified.

Primers: 60 Vbeta forward and 13 Jbeta reverse. Assay: immunoSEQ multiplex PCR; the TCRdb copy retains only in-frame clones and omits some. The table includes roughly 140,000 clones, approximately 80% detected once. This rearrangement joins TRBV28 to TRBJ2-3, with 10 bases that match TRBD2. Sample: PBMCs. The receptor was isolated from a woman aged 60-70 years in good health and CMV-seropositive. CDR3 protein: CASSFGLAGAGTDTQYF. CDR3 in DNA: TGTGCCAGCAGTTTTGGGCTAGCGGGAGCAGGCACAGATACGCAGTATTTT.